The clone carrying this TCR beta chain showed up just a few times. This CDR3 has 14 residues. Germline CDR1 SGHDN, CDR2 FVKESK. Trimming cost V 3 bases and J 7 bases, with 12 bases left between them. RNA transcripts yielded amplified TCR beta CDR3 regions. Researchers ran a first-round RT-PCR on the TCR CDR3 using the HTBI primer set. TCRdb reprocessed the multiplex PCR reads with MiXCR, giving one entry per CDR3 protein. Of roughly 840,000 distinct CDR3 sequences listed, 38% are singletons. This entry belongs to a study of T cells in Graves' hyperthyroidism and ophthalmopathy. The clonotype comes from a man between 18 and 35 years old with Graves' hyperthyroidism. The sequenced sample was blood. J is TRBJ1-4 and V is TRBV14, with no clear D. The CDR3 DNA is TGTGCCAGCAGCCAGGCCTCGGGAAGTGAAAAACTGTTTTTT. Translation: CASSQASGSEKLFF.